A single sample is the source of the 32 T cell receptor beta chains below, sequenced in a study of blood T cell repertoires in COVID-19. The table came from immunoSEQ multiplex PCR; TCRdb's copy has only in-frame clones and leaves some out. The sample yields roughly 250,000 clones, around 90% seen once. The specimen was peripheral blood. These receptors were collected from a person aged 18-35 years with COVID-19, enrolled during active disease.

The chain uses TRBV4-1 and TRBJ2-4; D uncertain. In germline, CDR1 is MGHRA, CDR2 YSYEKL. V lost 1 base and J lost 1, with 11 bases in between. This CDR3 is built from 16 residues. CDR3 sequence (DNA): TGCGCCAGCAGCCAAGTGGCCTTTAGCGCCAAAAACATTCAGTACTTC. Translating it yields CASSQVAFSAKNIQYF.

The V gene is TRBV4-1, the J gene TRBJ1-2; possibly TRBD1 for D (6 bases). The ends were cut back, 4 bases at V and 2 bases at J, with 14 bases in the middle. Germline values: CDR1 MGHRA, CDR2 YSYEKL. CDR3 length: 15 residues. The CDR3 protein is CASSPDGGQNYGYTF. The CDR3 DNA follows: TGCGCCAGCAGCCCCGACGGGGGGCAAAACTATGGCTACACCTTC.

The chain carries TRBV5-5 and TRBJ1-1; 9 nucleotides line up with TRBD1. V trimming: 0 bases; J trimming: 7 bases; junction bases outside the gene matches: 4. Germline V CDR1 and CDR2: SGHKS, YYEKEE (reference sequence). The CDR3 sequence is 14 residues long. CDR3 region: CASSLGTGAGEAFF. For the CDR3, the DNA is TGTGCCAGCAGCTTGGGGACAGGGGCGGGTGAAGCTTTCTTT.

This rearrangement joins TRBV19 to TRBJ2-1, with 12 bases identical to TRBD2. The germline V gene encodes CDR1 LNHDA and CDR2 SQIVND (reference sequence). V lost 1 base, J lost 4 bases, and 5 bases stayed unmatched. The CDR3 contains 17 residues. The CDR3 DNA reads TGTGCCAGTAGTATAGGACTAGCGGGAGTCGGGTACAATGAGCAGTTCTTC. This encodes CASSIGLAGVGYNEQFF.

A note on this clone: In the same sample, other DNA sequences code for this CDR3. The chain has TRBV24-1 and TRBJ1-1; D is possibly TRBD1 (5 bases). Per the germline V gene, CDR1 is KGHDR and CDR2 is SFDVKD. Trimming took 3 bases from V and 4 from J, leaving 14 bases between them. This CDR3 is built from 15 residues. The DNA for the CDR3 is TGTGCCACCAGTGATCCCCGGACCGGGGGCACTGAAGCTTTCTTT. Protein product: CATSDPRTGGTEAFF.

This sequence joins TRBV24-1 and TRBJ1-5; the match to TRBD1 covers 9 bases. V gave up 6 bases and J gave up 1 base; unmatched junction bases: 3. CDR1 and CDR2 from the germline V gene are KGHDR and SFDVKD. The CDR3 has 15 residues. CDR3 region: CATSSQGASNQPQHF. DNA of the CDR3: TGTGCCACCAGTTCACAGGGGGCGAGCAATCAGCCCCAGCATTTT.

In its sample, this clone was seen once. This sequence joins TRBV29-1 and TRBJ2-2; 8 nucleotides align to TRBD2. Germline-derived CDR1 and CDR2 are SQVTM and ANQGSEA. Germline trimming cut 4 bases from V and 6 bases from J; bases unmatched to any gene: 4. This CDR3 spans 13 amino acids. The CDR3 is CSVAGRVAGELFF. The DNA of the CDR3 is TGCAGCGTTGCCGGGAGGGTGGCCGGGGAGCTGTTTTTT.

About this clone itself: The sample carries other DNA sequences with the same CDR3. The chain employs TRBV5-1 and TRBJ2-5; 7 bases are shared with TRBD2. Germline assignment: CDR1 SGHRS and CDR2 YFSETQ. With 7 bases clipped from V and 5 bases from J, the junction kept 5 bases outside the gene matches. The CDR3 extends over 12 amino acids. The CDR3: CASSSGRETQYF. The CDR3 DNA is TGCGCCAGCTCATCCGGGAGGGAGACCCAGTACTTC. Together with reference TRBV5-1 and TRBJ2-5, the CDR3 gives the full variable domain: KAGVTQTPRYLIKTRGQQVTLSCSPISGHRSVSWYQQTPGQGLQFLFEYFSETQRNKGNFPGRFSGRQFSNSRSEMNVSTLELGDSALYLCASSSGRETQYFGPGTRLLVL.

As concerns this clone: One end of the junction fails to match germline, which may point to a read error. This chain links TRBV5-1 with TRBJ2-7, with 8 bases that match TRBD1. This CDR3 has 17 amino acids. Per germline, CDR1 SGHRS and CDR2 YFSETQ. The CDR3 DNA is TGCGCCAGCAGCTCGATACCCGAACAGGGGGAGTCCTTCGAGCAGTACTTC. Protein sequence: CASSSIPEQGESFEQYF.

Only a few counts were recorded for this clone. V usage is TRBV21-1 and J usage is TRBJ1-2; the D segment call TRBD1 is taken from the table without a DNA check. TRBV21-1 is reported as a pseudogene. The CDR3 spans 16 residues. The CDR3 DNA reads TGTGCCAGCAGCAAAGTTTTACAGGGGCCTGGCTATGGCTACACCTTC. Its translation is CASSKVLQGPGYGYTF.

This chain links TRBV6-5 with TRBJ2-1, with D hard to call. Trimming cost V 7 bases and J 2 bases, with 12 bases left between them. The CDR3 extends over 14 amino acids. CDR1 MNHEY and CDR2 SVGAGI come from the germline V gene. The CDR3 sequence is CASTPSLAYNEQFF. CDR3 DNA: TGTGCCAGCACCCCTTCCCTAGCCTACAATGAGCAGTTCTTC.

The CDR3 DNA sequence: TGTGCCAGCACCGCCGGCAGGGGGACTGAAGCTTTCTTT. It codes for CASTAGRGTEAFF. The chain combines TRBV12-3 or TRBV12-4 with TRBJ1-1, with TRBD1 identical over 7 bases. The CDR3 loop spans 13 amino acids. V lost 7 bases and J lost 5; bases outside the gene matches: 7.

The CDR3 loop reads CASSFGQGNIQYF. The CDR3 bases are TGTGCCAGCAGTTTTGGTCAGGGAAACATTCAGTACTTC. This sequence joins TRBV12-3 or TRBV12-4 and TRBJ2-4, with a weak D call TRBD1 (5 bases). The CDR3 extends over 13 amino acids. Trimming cost V 3 bases and J 6 bases, with 9 bases left between them.

Concerning this clone itself: Other DNA sequences from this sample encode an identical CDR3 as well. The genes are TRBV5-1 and TRBJ2-7, with 9 bases that match TRBD1. The CDR3 totals 14 residues. V shed 4 bases, J shed 2 bases, and the junction held 4 bases outside the gene matches. Looked up from germline, CDR1 is SGHRS and CDR2 is YFSETQ. The CDR3 sequence: CASSPGQGAYEQYF. CDR3 coding DNA: TGCGCCAGCAGCCCGGGACAGGGTGCCTACGAGCAGTACTTC.

The chain uses TRBV19 and TRBJ1-6, with 9 bases lining up with TRBD1. CDR3 size: 14 residues. Germline loops: CDR1 LNHDA, CDR2 SQIVND (reference sequence). The trim removed 4 bases at V and 8 bases at J, leaving 3 bases unmatched. The CDR3 loop reads CASSNRDRDSPLHF. CDR3 DNA: TGTGCCAGTAGTAACCGGGACAGGGATTCACCCCTCCACTTT.

The chain has TRBV10-3 and TRBJ1-1; TRBD1 might be the D (6 bases). Between the trimmed V and J ends, which lost 7 bases and 5 bases, there was a span of 14 bases. The CDR3 is made up of 13 amino acids. Germline V gives CDR1 ENHRY, CDR2 SYGVKD. The CDR3 is CAINRGAETEAFF. CDR3 sequence (DNA): TGTGCCATCAATCGGGGGGCAGAAACTGAAGCTTTCTTT.

DNA for the CDR3: TGTGCCACCAGTGAGGGAACAGGCCCTTCAACGCAAATGGGGTACACTGAAGCTTTCTTT. Encoded protein: CATSEGTGPSTQMGYTEAFF. The chain combines TRBV24-1 with TRBJ1-1; D is possibly TRBD1 (5 bases). This CDR3 has 20 residues. Trimming pared 4 bases from V and 3 bases from J, leaving 29 bases between. The V gene's germline CDR1 is KGHDR and CDR2 SFDVKD.

The count of this clone is one. The rearrangement joins TRBV21-1 to TRBJ1-1; the table's TRBD1 call for D was not verified on the DNA. TRBV21-1 is a known pseudogene. The CDR3 is made up of 17 amino acids. The CDR3: CASSPRGDRGSGSEAFF. CDR3 nucleotides: TGTGCCAGCAGCCCTAGGGGGGACAGGGGGTCAGGGTCTGAAGCTTTCTTT.

The CDR3 nucleotides are TGTGCCATCAGGGGACAGGGACAGACCTACGAGCAGTACTTC. Translating it yields CAIRGQGQTYEQYF. V is TRBV10-3 and J is TRBJ2-7, with TRBD1 matching 9 bases. The CDR3 contains 14 residues. In germline, CDR1 is ENHRY, CDR2 SYGVKD. V dropped 6 bases and J dropped 2; count of bases not matched to a gene: 5.

The gene calls are TRBV19 and TRBJ2-2; unclear D gene. V was trimmed by 0 bases and J by 0 bases, leaving 5 bases between them. CDR3 length equals 15 residues. Germline assignment: CDR1 LNHDA and CDR2 SQIVND (reference sequence). The CDR3 here is CASSIEGSNTGELFF. CDR3 in DNA: TGTGCCAGTAGTATAGAGGGCTCGAACACCGGGGAGCTGTTTTTT.

This clone was observed a single time. V usage is TRBV3-1 (or the pseudogene TRBV3-2) and J usage is TRBJ2-1; TRBD2 might be the D (5 bases). The CDR3 has 17 amino acids. The germline CDR1 and CDR2 sequences are LGHDT and YNNKEL (reference sequence). Trimming took off 0 bases at V and 3 bases at J, with 15 bases between the two ends. The CDR3 DNA is TGTGCCAGCAGCCAAGATCACGTGAGTGGACTCTACAATGAGCAGTTCTTC. Translation: CASSQDHVSGLYNEQFF.

CDR3 in DNA: TGTGCCAGCAGCGTAGCGCGGCACAATGAGCAGTTCTTC. This codes for CASSVARHNEQFF. The rearrangement joins TRBV9 to TRBJ2-1; D is unresolved. V was cut by 0 bases and J by 5 bases, with 6 bases left in between. Germline V gene sequence: CDR1 SGDLS, CDR2 YYNGEE. This CDR3 has 13 residues.

V usage is TRBV28 and J usage is TRBJ1-2, with 8 bases that match TRBD1. Germline CDR1 reads MDHEN; CDR2 reads SYDVKM. This CDR3 has 14 amino acids. The ends lost 7 bases at V and 4 bases at J; junction bases unmatched: 8. For the CDR3, the DNA is TGTGCCAGCATAAGTTCAGGGACAGGCTATGGCTACACCTTC. Translated, it gives CASISSGTGYGYTF.

About this clone: The same CDR3 arises from other DNA sequences in this sample as well. V and J are TRBV5-1 and TRBJ2-1, with D unclear. V lost 0 bases, J lost 4 bases, and 2 bases lay in between. CDR3 length: 12 amino acids. Germline-derived CDR1 and CDR2 are SGHRS and YFSETQ. In nucleotides, the CDR3 is TGCGCCAGCAGCTTGGCTTACAATGAGCAGTTCTTC. As protein: CASSLAYNEQFF.

The rearrangement joins TRBV11-2 to TRBJ1-1; D call uncertain. Per the germline V gene, CDR1 is SGHAT and CDR2 is FQNNGV. This CDR3 contains 14 residues. The germline V and J ends were trimmed by 5 bases and 0 bases, with 10 bases remaining between them. CDR3 bases: TGTGCCAGCAGCGGAGAACTCATGAACACTGAAGCTTTCTTT. Its translation: CASSGELMNTEAFF.

The gene calls are TRBV4-3 and TRBJ1-4; D uncertain. In germline, CDR1 is LGHNA, CDR2 YSLEER. The CDR3 sequence is 16 residues long. V dropped 2 bases and J dropped 5 bases, with 15 bases sitting between them. CDR3 DNA: TGCGCCAGCAGCCAAAATTCGCCCCAGATGAATGAAAAACTGTTTTTT. Its protein is CASSQNSPQMNEKLFF.

The chain is built from TRBV19 and TRBJ2-7, with TRBD1 identical over 8 bases. Unmatched junction bases numbered 4, after V lost 5 bases and J lost 4 bases. CDR1 is LNHDA, CDR2 SQIVND, per germline (reference sequence). There are 13 residues in the CDR3. CDR3 bases: TGTGCCAGTAGTCAGGGGGCGGAATACGAGCAGTACTTC. It encodes CASSQGAEYEQYF.

The chain is built from TRBV9 and TRBJ2-3, with 7 bases fitting TRBD2. Germline V gene sequence: CDR1 SGDLS, CDR2 YYNGEE. There are 15 residues in the CDR3. The V gene end was trimmed by 4 bases and the J gene end by 1 base; junction bases not matched to a gene: 6. The CDR3, as DNA: TGTGCCAGCAGCCCCGGGGGAGGGGGCACAGATACGCAGTATTTT. Translated, it gives CASSPGGGGTDTQYF.

CDR3 in amino acids: CASSTGQGASPGNTIYF. CDR3 nucleotide sequence: TGTGCCAGCAGCACCGGACAGGGGGCATCTCCTGGAAACACCATATATTTT. The chain combines TRBV5-6 with TRBJ1-3; 11 bases align to TRBD1. Looked up from germline, CDR1 is SGHDT and CDR2 is YYEEEE. The CDR3 length is 17 residues. V lost 4 bases, J lost 2 bases, and 8 bases stayed unmatched.

The chain joins TRBV6-4 to TRBJ2-2; D ambiguous. The CDR3 extends over 13 amino acids. Germline CDR1 and CDR2: MRHNA and SNTAGT. Trimming shortened V by 3 bases and J by 6 bases, and 8 bases separated the two germline ends. The DNA of the CDR3 is TGTGCCAGCAGTGAACAAAACCCCGGGGAGCTGTTTTTT. It codes for CASSEQNPGELFF.

A word on this clone: The junction shows a germline mismatch at one end, possibly a read error. The chain combines TRBV28 with TRBJ1-1; the D gene is possibly TRBD1 (6 bases). Germline V gene lookup returns CDR1 MDHEN and CDR2 SYDVKM. CDR3 length equals 12 residues. CDR3 in amino acids: CASTATGTGPVF. CDR3 sequence (DNA): TGTGCCAGCACCGCAACAGGGACGGGGCCAGTCTTT.

This chain links TRBV11-2 with TRBJ2-7; 10 bases fit TRBD2. Germline V gene sequence: CDR1 SGHAT, CDR2 FQNNGV. Germline trimming cut 1 base from V and 9 bases from J; bases unmatched to any gene: 12. The CDR3 totals 16 residues. CDR3 nucleotide sequence: TGTGCCAGCAGCTTAGGCCTCCCGGGACTAGCGTCTGGGCAGTACTTC. It is translated as CASSLGLPGLASGQYF. The whole variable domain, filled in from reference TRBV11-2 and TRBJ2-7, reads EAGVAQSPRYKIIEKRQSVAFWCNPISGHATLYWYQQILGQGPKLLIQFQNNGVVDDSQLPKDRFSAERLKGVDSTLKIQPAKLEDSAVYLCASSLGLPGLASGQYFGPGTRLTVT.